The 10 T cell receptor beta chains below come from one sample, sequenced in a study of blood T cell repertoires in COVID-19. This table comes from immunoSEQ multiplex PCR, and its TCRdb copy is limited to in-frame clones, with some not included. Among about 250,000 clones listed, 85% to 90% were seen once. What was sequenced was peripheral blood. These receptors all stem from a man older than 75 with acute or convalescent COVID-19.

The J gene is TRBJ2-1, the V gene TRBV3-1 (or the pseudogene TRBV3-2); D is unclear. The germline V gene encodes CDR1 LGHDT and CDR2 YNNKEL (reference sequence). CDR3 length: 15 amino acids. Deletions cut 0 bases from V and 0 bases from J, with 6 bases between. This CDR3 is CASSQDVSSYNEQFF. In DNA form, the CDR3 reads TGTGCCAGCAGCCAAGACGTTAGCTCCTACAATGAGCAGTTCTTC.

A single count supports this clone. This chain connects TRBV11-3 to TRBJ2-1, with 8 bases lining up with TRBD1. Germline V gene data show CDR1 as SGHNT and CDR2 as YENEEA. V lost 3 bases and J lost 6; bases outside the gene matches: 4. The CDR3 contains 14 residues. The CDR3 loop is CASSLPGGRNEQFF. CDR3 nucleotide sequence: TGTGCCAGCAGCTTGCCAGGGGGCCGCAATGAGCAGTTCTTC.

The chain couples TRBV6-1 to TRBJ1-2; 10 bases agree with TRBD1. With V trimmed by 0 bases and J by 8 bases, 6 bases remained unmatched. Germline-derived CDR1 and CDR2 are MNHNS and SASEGT. This CDR3 spans 15 amino acids. The CDR3 bases are TGTGCCAGCAGTGAAGCGGGACAGGGGCAAAGGGGCTACACCTTC. Protein sequence: CASSEAGQGQRGYTF.

The chain uses TRBV5-1 and TRBJ2-1; D may be TRBD1 (5 bases). Germline V gene lookup returns CDR1 SGHRS and CDR2 YFSETQ. The germline V and J ends were trimmed by 5 bases and 0 bases, with 15 bases remaining between them. This CDR3 contains 16 residues. CDR3 residues: CASSTGRGASYNEQFF. DNA for the CDR3: TGCGCCAGCAGTACCGGAAGGGGTGCCTCCTACAATGAGCAGTTCTTC.

The V and J genes are TRBV11-2 and TRBJ1-2; TRBD1 aligns across 7 bases. V dropped 5 bases and J dropped 4; count of bases not matched to a gene: 10. The germline V gene encodes CDR1 SGHAT and CDR2 FQNNGV. CDR3 length equals 15 residues. This CDR3 is CASSQTAGTAYGYTF. The CDR3 nucleotides read TGTGCCAGCAGCCAAACCGCTGGGACAGCCTATGGCTACACCTTC. The full variable domain, its missing parts supplied by reference TRBV11-2 and TRBJ1-2, is EAGVAQSPRYKIIEKRQSVAFWCNPISGHATLYWYQQILGQGPKLLIQFQNNGVVDDSQLPKDRFSAERLKGVDSTLKIQPAKLEDSAVYLCASSQTAGTAYGYTFGSGTRLTVV.

The chain carries TRBV5-5 and TRBJ1-1; TRBD1 might be the D (6 bases). The V gene's germline CDR1 is SGHKS and CDR2 YYEKEE (reference sequence). V lost 0 bases and J 9 bases, leaving 12 bases between the germline ends. The CDR3 length is 13 residues. This CDR3 is CASSLGGTLKAFF. Written as DNA, the CDR3 is TGTGCCAGCAGCTTGGGTGGGACATTGAAAGCTTTCTTT. Full variable domain (rest looked up from reference TRBV5-5 and TRBJ1-1): DAGVTQSPTHLIKTRGQQVTLRCSPISGHKSVSWYQQVLGQGPQFIFQYYEKEERGRGNFPDRFSARQFPNYSSELNVNALLLGDSALYLCASSLGGTLKAFFGQGTRLTVV.

This sequence joins TRBV5-1 and TRBJ2-1; D unclear. V was pared by 8 bases and J by 5 bases, with 11 bases between. The CDR3 runs to 12 residues. The germline CDR1 and CDR2 sequences are SGHRS and YFSETQ. CDR3 protein: CASYAQNNEQFF. The CDR3 nucleotides read TGCGCCAGTTACGCTCAGAACAATGAGCAGTTCTTC. Full variable domain (outside the CDR3, taken from reference TRBV5-1 and TRBJ2-1): KAGVTQTPRYLIKTRGQQVTLSCSPISGHRSVSWYQQTPGQGLQFLFEYFSETQRNKGNFPGRFSGRQFSNSRSEMNVSTLELGDSALYLCASYAQNNEQFFGPGTRLTVL.

Of note for this clone: Distinct nucleotide sequences in the sample also encode this CDR3. The V and J genes are TRBV12-3 or TRBV12-4 and TRBJ1-2; 7 bases fit TRBD1. The CDR3 has 13 residues. J was trimmed by 4 bases and V by 6 bases; bases with no gene match: 5. The CDR3 DNA reads as TGTGCCAGCAGCCTGGGGACAGTCTATGGCTACACCTTC. It is translated as CASSLGTVYGYTF.

V and J are TRBV29-1 and TRBJ1-1, with 7 nucleotides matching TRBD1. The germline CDR1 and CDR2 sequences are SQVTM and ANQGSEA. The CDR3 contains 13 residues. The V segment lost 5 bases and the J segment 4 bases; nucleotides outside the gene matches: 7. CDR3 loop: CSVRRGTSTEAFF. The CDR3 DNA sequence: TGCAGCGTTCGCAGGGGGACGAGCACTGAAGCTTTCTTT.

This clone showed up just once. V and J are TRBV6-1 and TRBJ1-5, with 7 bases that match TRBD1. CDR3 length: 16 residues. Looked up from germline, CDR1 is MNHNS and CDR2 is SASEGT. Trimming at V came to 4 bases and at J to 3 bases, leaving 9 bases not matched to a gene. The CDR3 here is CASSGTGVSPNQPQHF. The CDR3 DNA reads TGTGCCAGCAGTGGGACAGGTGTCTCCCCCAATCAGCCCCAGCATTTT.